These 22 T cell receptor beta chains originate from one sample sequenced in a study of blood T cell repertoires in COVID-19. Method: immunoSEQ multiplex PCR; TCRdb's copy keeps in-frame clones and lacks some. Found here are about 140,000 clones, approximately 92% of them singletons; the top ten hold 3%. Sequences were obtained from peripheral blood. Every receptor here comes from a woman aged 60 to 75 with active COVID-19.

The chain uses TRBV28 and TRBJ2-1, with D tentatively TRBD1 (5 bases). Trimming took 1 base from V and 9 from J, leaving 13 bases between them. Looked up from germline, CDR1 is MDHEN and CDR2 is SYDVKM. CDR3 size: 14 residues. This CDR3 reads CASSLLVPRGEQFF. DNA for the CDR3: TGTGCCAGCAGTTTATTGGTTCCTAGGGGTGAGCAGTTCTTC.

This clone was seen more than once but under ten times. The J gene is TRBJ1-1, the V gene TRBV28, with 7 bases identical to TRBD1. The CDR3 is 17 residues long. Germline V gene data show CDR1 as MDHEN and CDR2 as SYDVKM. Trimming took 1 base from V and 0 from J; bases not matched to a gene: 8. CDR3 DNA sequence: TGTGCCAGCAGTTTATCTTATTGGGACAGCCTGAACACTGAAGCTTTCTTT. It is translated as CASSLSYWDSLNTEAFF.

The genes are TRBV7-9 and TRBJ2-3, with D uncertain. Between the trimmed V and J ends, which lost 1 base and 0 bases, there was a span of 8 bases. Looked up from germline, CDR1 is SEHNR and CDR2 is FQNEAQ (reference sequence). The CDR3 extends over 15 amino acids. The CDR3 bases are TGTGCCAGCAGCTTAGAGCGCGTCAGCACAGATACGCAGTATTTT. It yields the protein CASSLERVSTDTQYF. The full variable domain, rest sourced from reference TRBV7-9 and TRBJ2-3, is DTGVSQNPRHKITKRGQNVTFRCDPISEHNRLYWYRQTLGQGPEFLTYFQNEAQLEKSRLLSDRFSAERPKGSFSTLEIQRTEQGDSAMYLCASSLERVSTDTQYFGPGTRLTVL.

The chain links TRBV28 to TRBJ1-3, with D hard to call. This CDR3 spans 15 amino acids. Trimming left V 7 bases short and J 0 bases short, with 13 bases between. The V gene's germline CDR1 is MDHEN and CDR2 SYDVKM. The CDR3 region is CASTFLESSGNTIYF. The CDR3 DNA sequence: TGTGCCAGCACCTTCTTAGAATCCTCTGGAAACACCATATATTTT. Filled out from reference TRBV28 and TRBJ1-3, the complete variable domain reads DVKVTQSSRYLVKRTGEKVFLECVQDMDHENMFWYRQDPGLGLRLIYFSYDVKMKEKGDIPEGYSVSREKKERFSLILESASTNQTSMYLCASTFLESSGNTIYFGEGSWLTVV.

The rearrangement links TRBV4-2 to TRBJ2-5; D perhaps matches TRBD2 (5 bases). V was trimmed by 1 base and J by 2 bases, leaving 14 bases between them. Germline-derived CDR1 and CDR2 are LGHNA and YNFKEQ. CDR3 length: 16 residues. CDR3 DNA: TGTGCCAGCAGCCAAGTCGGAAATAGCGCACAAGAGACCCAGTACTTC. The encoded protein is CASSQVGNSAQETQYF.

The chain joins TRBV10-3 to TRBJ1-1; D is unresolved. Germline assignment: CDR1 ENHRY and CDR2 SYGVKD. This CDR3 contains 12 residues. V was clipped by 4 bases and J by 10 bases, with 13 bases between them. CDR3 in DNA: TGTGCCATCAGTGGCGGGGATCACGGAGCTTTCTTT. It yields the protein CAISGGDHGAFF.

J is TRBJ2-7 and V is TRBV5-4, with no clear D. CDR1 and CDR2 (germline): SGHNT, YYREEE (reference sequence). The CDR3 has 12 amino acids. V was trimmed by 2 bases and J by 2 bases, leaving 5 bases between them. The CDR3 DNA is TGTGCCAGCAGCTTCGGTCCCTACGAGCAGTACTTC. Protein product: CASSFGPYEQYF.

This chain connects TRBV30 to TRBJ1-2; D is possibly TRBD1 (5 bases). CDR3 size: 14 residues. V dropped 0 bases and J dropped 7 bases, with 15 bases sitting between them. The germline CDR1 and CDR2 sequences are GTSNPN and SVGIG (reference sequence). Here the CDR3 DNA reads TGTGCCTGGAGTGTAATGGGAGGGGCGCGTGGCTACACCTTC. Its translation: CAWSVMGGARGYTF.

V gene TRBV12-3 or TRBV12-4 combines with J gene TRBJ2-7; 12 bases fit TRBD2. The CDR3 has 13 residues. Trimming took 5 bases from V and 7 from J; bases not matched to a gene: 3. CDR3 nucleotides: TGTGCCAGCAGTGGACTAGCGGGATGGGAGCAGTACTTC. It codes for CASSGLAGWEQYF.

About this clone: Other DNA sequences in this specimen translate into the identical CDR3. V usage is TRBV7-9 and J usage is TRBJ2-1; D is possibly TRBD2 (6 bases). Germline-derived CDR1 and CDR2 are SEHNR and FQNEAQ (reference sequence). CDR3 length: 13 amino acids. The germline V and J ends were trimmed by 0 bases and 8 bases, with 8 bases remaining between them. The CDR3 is CASSLAGGYEQFF. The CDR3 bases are TGTGCCAGCAGCTTAGCTGGGGGGTATGAGCAGTTCTTC.

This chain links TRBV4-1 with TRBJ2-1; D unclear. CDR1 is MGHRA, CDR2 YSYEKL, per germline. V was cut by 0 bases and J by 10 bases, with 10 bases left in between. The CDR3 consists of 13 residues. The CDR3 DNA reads TGCGCCAGCAGCCAAGATTCCGCGGTAGAGCAGTTCTTC. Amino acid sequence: CASSQDSAVEQFF.

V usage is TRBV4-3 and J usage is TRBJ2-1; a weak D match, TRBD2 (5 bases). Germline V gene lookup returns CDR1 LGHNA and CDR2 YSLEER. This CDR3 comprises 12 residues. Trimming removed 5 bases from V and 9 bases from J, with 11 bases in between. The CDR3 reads CASSGWESEQFF. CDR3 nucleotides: TGCGCCAGCAGCGGGTGGGAGAGTGAGCAGTTCTTC.

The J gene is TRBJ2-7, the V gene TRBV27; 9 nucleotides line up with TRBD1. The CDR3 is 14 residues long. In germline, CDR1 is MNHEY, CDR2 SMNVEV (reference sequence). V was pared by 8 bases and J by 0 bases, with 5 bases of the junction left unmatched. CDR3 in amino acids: CASQDRGSSYEQYF. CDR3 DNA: TGTGCCAGCCAGGACAGGGGCAGCTCCTACGAGCAGTACTTC.

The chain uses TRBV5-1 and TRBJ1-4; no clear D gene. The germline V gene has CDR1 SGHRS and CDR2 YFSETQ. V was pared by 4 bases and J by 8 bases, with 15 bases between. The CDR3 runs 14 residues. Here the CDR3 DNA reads TGCGCCAGCAGCCTAAGGACTTTAGGGGAAAAACTGTTTTTT. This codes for CASSLRTLGEKLFF.

The CDR3 DNA reads TGCGCCAGCAGCCCTTCCCGGGACAGGGGGTTGTTCTTC. Amino acid sequence: CASSPSRDRGLFF. The V and J genes are TRBV5-1 and TRBJ2-1; 11 bases match TRBD1. Looked up from germline, CDR1 is SGHRS and CDR2 is YFSETQ. The junction had 9 bases not matched to a gene; V was cut back by 4 bases and J by 15 bases. This CDR3 has 13 residues.

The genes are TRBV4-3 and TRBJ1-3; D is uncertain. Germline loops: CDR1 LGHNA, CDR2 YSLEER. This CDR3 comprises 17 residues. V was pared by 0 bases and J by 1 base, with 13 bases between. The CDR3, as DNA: TGCGCCAGCAGCCAAGACTACGGCGGTAGATCTGGAAACACCATATATTTT. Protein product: CASSQDYGGRSGNTIYF.

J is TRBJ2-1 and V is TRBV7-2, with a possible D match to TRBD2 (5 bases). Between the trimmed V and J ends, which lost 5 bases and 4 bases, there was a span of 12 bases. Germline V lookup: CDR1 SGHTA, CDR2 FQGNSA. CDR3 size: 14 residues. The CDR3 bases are TGTGCCAGCAGCGAACACGGCGGGTACAATGAGCAGTTCTTC. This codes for CASSEHGGYNEQFF.

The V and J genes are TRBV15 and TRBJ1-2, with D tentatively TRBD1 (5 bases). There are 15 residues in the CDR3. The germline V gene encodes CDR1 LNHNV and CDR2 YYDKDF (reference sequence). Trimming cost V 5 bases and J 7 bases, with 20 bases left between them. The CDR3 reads CATSEDIGAWSGYTF. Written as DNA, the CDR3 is TGTGCCACCAGCGAGGACATTGGGGCTTGGAGTGGCTACACCTTC.

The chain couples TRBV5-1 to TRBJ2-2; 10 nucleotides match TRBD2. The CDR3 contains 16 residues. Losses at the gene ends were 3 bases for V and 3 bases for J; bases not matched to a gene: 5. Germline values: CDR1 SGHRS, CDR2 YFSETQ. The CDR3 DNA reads TGCGCCAGCAGCTCGAGCGGGAGGGCCGACACCGGGGAGCTGTTTTTT. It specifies CASSSSGRADTGELFF.

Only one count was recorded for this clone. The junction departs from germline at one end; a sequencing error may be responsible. As DNA, the CDR3 is TGTGCCAGCAGCATAACTAGCGAGCCGTACAATGAGCAGTTCTTC. Translation: CASSITSEPYNEQFF. The V gene is TRBV7-3, the J gene TRBJ2-1; 7 bases map to TRBD2. Per the germline V gene, CDR1 is SGHTA and CDR2 is FQGTGA. This CDR3 has 15 residues. The whole variable domain, filled in from reference TRBV7-3 and TRBJ2-1, reads GAGVSQTPSNKVTEKGKYVELRCDPISGHTALYWYRQSLGQGPEFLIYFQGTGAADDSGLPNDRFFAVRPEGSVSTLKIQRTERGDSAVYLCASSITSEPYNEQFFGPGTRLTVL.

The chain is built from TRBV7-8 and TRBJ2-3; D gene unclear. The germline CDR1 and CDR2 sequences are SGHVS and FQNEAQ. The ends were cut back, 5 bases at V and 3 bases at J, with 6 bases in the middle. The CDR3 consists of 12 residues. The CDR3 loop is CASSRLTDTQYF. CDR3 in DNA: TGTGCCAGCAGCCGATTAACAGATACGCAGTATTTT.

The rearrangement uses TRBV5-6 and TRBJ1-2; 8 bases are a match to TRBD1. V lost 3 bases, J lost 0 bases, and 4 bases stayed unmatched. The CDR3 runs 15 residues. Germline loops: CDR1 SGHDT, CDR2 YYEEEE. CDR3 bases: TGTGCCAGCAGCTCTGGACAGGGACCTAACTATGGCTACACCTTC. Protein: CASSSGQGPNYGYTF.